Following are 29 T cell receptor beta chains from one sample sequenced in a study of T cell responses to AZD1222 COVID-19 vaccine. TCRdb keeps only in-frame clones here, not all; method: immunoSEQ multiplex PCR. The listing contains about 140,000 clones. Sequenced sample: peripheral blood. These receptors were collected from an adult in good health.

The CDR3 region is CASSRTGNQPQHF. The CDR3 DNA reads as TGTGCCAGCAGCCGGACAGGTAATCAGCCCCAGCATTTT. This chain joins TRBV6-2 or TRBV6-3 and TRBJ1-5; TRBD1 aligns across 7 bases. Germline lookup yields CDR1 MNHEY and CDR2 SVGEGT. The CDR3 has 13 residues. Trimming took 6 bases from V and 4 from J; bases not matched to a gene: 3.

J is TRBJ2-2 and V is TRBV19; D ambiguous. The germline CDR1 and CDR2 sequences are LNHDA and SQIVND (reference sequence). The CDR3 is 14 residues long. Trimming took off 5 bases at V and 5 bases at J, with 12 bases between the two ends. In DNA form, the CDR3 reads TGTGCCAGTAGTGATTCTTTCCCGACCGGGGAGCTGTTTTTT. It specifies CASSDSFPTGELFF.

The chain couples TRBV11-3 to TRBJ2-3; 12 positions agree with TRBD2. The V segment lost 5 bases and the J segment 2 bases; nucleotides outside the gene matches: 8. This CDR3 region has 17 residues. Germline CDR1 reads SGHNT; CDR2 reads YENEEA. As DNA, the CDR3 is TGTGCCAGCAGCACGCGGACTAGCGGGGATATCACAGATACGCAGTATTTT. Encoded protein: CASSTRTSGDITDTQYF.

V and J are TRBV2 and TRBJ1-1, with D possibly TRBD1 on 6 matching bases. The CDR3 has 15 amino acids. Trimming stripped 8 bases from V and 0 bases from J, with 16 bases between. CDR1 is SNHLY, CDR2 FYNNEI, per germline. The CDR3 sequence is CASCYGGAMNTEAFF. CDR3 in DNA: TGTGCCAGCTGCTATGGGGGGGCGATGAACACTGAAGCTTTCTTT.

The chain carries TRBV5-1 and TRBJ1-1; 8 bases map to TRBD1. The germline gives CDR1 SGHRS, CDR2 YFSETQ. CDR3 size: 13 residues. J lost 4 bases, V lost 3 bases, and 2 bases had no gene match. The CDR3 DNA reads TGCGCCAGCAGCTATACAGGGGGCACTGAAGCTTTCTTT. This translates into CASSYTGGTEAFF.

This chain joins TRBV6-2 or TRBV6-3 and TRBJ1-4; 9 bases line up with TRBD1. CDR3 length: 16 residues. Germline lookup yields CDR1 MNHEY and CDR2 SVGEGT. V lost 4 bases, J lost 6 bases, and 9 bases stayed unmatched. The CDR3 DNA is TGTGCCAGCAGTTTGGGCGTAAGACAGGGGGATGAAAAACTGTTTTTT. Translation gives CASSLGVRQGDEKLFF.

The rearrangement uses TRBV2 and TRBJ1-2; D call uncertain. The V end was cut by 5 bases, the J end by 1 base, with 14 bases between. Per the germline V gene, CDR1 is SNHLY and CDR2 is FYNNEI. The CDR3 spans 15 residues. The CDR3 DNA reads TGTGCCAGCAGTCGACACGGAACGGTTAACTATGGCTACACCTTC. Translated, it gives CASSRHGTVNYGYTF.

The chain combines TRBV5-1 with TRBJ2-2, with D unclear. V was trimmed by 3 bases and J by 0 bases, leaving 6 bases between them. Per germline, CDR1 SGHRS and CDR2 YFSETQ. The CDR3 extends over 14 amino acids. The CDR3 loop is CASSSSANTGELFF. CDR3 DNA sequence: TGCGCCAGCAGCTCAAGCGCGAACACCGGGGAGCTGTTTTTT.

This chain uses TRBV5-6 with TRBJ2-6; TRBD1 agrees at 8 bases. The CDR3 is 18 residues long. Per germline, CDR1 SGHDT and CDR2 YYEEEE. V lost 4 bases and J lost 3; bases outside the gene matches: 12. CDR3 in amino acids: CASSPLDRVTYGANVLTF. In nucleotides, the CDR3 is TGTGCCAGCAGCCCCCTGGACAGGGTAACGTATGGGGCCAACGTCCTGACTTTC.

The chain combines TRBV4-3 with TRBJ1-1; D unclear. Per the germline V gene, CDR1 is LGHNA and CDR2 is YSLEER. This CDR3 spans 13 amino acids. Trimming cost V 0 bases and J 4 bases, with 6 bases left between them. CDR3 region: CASSQDSFTEAFF. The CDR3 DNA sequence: TGCGCCAGCAGCCAAGACAGTTTCACTGAAGCTTTCTTT.

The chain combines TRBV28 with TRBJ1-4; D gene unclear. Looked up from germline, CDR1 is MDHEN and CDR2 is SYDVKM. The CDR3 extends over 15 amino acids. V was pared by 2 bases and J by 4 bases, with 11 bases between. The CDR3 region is CASSLAGSYNEKLFF. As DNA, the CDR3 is TGTGCCAGCAGTTTAGCCGGGTCCTATAATGAAAAACTGTTTTTT.

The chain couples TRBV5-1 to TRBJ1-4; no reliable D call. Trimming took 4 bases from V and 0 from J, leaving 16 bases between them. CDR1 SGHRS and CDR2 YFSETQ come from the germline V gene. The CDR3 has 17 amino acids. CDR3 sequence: CASSRRVFGSTNEKLFF. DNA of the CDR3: TGCGCCAGCAGCCGCCGGGTCTTCGGCTCAACTAATGAAAAACTGTTTTTT.

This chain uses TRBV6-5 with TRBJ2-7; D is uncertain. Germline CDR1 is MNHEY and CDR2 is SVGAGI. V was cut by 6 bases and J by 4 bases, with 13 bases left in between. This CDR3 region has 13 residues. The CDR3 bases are TGTGCCAGCAGCCGCGACCCAGAATACGAGCAGTACTTC. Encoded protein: CASSRDPEYEQYF.

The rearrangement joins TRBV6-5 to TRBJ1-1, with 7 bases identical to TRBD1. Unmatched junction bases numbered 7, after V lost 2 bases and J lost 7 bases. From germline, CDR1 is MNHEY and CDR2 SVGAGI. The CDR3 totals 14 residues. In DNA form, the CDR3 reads TGTGCCAGCAGTTACAGGGGGCCCGGAGATGAAGCTTTCTTT. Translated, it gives CASSYRGPGDEAFF.

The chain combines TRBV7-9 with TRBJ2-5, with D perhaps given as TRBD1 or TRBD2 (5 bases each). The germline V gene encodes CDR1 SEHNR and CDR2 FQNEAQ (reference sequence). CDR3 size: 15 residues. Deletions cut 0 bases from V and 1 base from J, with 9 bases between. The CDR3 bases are TGTGCCAGCAGCTTAGCCATTGGGGGCCAAGAGACCCAGTACTTC. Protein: CASSLAIGGQETQYF.

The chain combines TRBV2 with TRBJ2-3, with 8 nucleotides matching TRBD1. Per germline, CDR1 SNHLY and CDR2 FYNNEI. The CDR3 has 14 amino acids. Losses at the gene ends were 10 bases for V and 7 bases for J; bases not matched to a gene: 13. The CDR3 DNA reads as TGTGCCATATTTGGCTCAGGGGGCTTGAATACGCAGTATTTT. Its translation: CAIFGSGGLNTQYF.

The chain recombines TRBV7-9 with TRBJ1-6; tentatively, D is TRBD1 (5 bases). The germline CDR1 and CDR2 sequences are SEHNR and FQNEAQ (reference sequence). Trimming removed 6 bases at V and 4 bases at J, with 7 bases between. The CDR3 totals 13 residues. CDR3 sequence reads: CASSGQYNSPLHF. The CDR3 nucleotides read TGTGCCAGCAGTGGACAATATAATTCACCCCTCCACTTT.

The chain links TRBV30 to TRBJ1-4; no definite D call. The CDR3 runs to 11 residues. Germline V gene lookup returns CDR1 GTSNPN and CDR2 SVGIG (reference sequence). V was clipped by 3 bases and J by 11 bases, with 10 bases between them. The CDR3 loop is CAWSKRPKLFF. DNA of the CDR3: TGTGCCTGGAGCAAACGCCCCAAACTGTTTTTT.

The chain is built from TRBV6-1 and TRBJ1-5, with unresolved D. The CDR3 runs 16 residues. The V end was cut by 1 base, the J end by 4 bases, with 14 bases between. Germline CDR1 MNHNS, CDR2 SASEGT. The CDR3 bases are TGTGCCAGCAGTGAAGTACCGGGTAGGCTGAATCAGCCCCAGCATTTT. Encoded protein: CASSEVPGRLNQPQHF.

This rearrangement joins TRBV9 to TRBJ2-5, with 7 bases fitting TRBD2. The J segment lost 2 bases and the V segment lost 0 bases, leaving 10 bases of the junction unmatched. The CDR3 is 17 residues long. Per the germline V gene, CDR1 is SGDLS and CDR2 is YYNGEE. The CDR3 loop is CASSVDPFARGQETQYF. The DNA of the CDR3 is TGTGCCAGCAGCGTAGATCCCTTCGCGCGGGGGCAAGAGACCCAGTACTTC.

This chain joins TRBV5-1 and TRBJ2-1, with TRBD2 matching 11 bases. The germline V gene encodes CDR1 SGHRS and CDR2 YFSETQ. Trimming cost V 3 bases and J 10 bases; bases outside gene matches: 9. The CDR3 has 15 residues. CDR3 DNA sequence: TGCGCCAGCAGCTCGGGACTAGCGGACCGAGGGGAGCAGTTCTTC. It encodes CASSSGLADRGEQFF.

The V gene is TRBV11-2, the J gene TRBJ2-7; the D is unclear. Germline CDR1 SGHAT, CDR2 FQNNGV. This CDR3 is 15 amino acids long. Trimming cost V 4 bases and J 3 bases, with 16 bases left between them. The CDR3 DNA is TGTGCCAGCAGCTCCAGACAAAATCCCGGCTACGAGCAGTACTTC. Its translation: CASSSRQNPGYEQYF.

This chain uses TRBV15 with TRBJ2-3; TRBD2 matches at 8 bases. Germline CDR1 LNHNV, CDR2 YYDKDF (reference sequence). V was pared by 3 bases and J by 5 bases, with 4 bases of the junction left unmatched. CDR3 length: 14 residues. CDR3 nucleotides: TGTGCCACCAGCAGCGGGGGGGCGGGAGATACGCAGTATTTT. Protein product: CATSSGGAGDTQYF. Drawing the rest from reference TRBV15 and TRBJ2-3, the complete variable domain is DAMVIQNPRYQVTQFGKPVTLSCSQTLNHNVMYWYQQKSSQAPKLLFHYYDKDFNNEADTPDNFQSRRPNTSFCFLDIRSPGLGDTAMYLCATSSGGAGDTQYFGPGTRLTVL.

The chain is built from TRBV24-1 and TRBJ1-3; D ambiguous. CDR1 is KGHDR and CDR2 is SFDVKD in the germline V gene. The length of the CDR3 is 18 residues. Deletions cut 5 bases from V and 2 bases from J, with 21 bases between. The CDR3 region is CATSGEVATGMAGNTIYF. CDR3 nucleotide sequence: TGTGCCACCAGTGGGGAGGTTGCAACTGGAATGGCTGGAAACACCATATATTTT.

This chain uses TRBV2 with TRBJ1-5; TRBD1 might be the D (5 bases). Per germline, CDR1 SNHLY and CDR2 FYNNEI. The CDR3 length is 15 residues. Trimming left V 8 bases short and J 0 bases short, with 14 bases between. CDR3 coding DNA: TGTGCCAGCGGTGGGACGGGAGATAGCAATCAGCCCCAGCATTTT. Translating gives CASGGTGDSNQPQHF.

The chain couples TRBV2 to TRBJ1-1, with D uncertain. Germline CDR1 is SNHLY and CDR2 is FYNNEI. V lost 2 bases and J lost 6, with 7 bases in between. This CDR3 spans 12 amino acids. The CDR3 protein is CASSESRSEAFF. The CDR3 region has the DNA TGTGCCAGCAGTGAAAGCAGGTCTGAAGCTTTCTTT.

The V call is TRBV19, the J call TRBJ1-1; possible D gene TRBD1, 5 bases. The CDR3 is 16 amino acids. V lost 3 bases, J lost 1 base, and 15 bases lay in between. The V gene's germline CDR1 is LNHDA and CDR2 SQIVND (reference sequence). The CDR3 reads CASSIELGHPNTEAFF. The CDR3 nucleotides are TGTGCCAGTAGTATTGAACTCGGACACCCGAACACTGAAGCTTTCTTT. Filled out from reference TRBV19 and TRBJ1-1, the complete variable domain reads DGGITQSPKYLFRKEGQNVTLSCEQNLNHDAMYWYRQDPGQGLRLIYYSQIVNDFQKGDIAEGYSVSREKKESFPLTVTSAQKNPTAFYLCASSIELGHPNTEAFFGQGTRLTVV.

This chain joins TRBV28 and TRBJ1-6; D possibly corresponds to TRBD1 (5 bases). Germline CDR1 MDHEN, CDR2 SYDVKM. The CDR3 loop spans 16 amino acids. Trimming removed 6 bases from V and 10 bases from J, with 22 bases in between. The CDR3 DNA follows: TGTGCCAGCAGCCCAGGTCGGGGTAAGGGACGATCACCCCTCCACTTT. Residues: CASSPGRGKGRSPLHF.

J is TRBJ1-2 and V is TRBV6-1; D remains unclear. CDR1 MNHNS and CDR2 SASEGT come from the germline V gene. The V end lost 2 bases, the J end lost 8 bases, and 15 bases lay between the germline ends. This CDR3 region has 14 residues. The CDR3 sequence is CASSEKVEYNGYTF. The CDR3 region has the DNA TGTGCCAGCAGTGAAAAGGTGGAGTACAACGGCTACACCTTC.